This T cell receptor beta chain was observed in a study of shared clonotypes between healthy human individuals. Study as a whole: CD4 naive cells filled three plates per donor, CD4 memory three, CD8 naive two and CD8 memory one.

Assay used: immunoSEQ multiplex PCR; TCRdb lists only in-frame clones, some missing. Of about 2.1 million clones in the sample, roughly 91% were seen once. Points from the study as a whole: With few donors, the genetic and exposure-history diversity represented was limited. Sampling used blood alone; tissue repertoires probably differ.

A single count supports this clone. Its target is unknown. In the naive CD8 group, cells lacked CD45RO and were positively selected for CCR7, so terminally differentiated effector memory CD45RA+ cells were left out. The germline V gene has CDR1 LNHDA and CDR2 SQIVND (reference sequence). The V gene end was trimmed by 7 bases and the J gene end by 3 bases; junction bases not matched to a gene: 5. The CDR3 has 14 amino acids. V gene TRBV19 combines with J gene TRBJ2-2; 7 positions agree with TRBD2. The origin of this receptor is a man younger than 35 in good health. Some clones in this sample may be carry-over from other donors' samples. Sequencing was done on a sample of naive CD8+ T cells from PBMCs. CDR3 sequence reads: CASKASGYTGELFF. The CDR3 region has the DNA TGTGCCAGTAAAGCTAGCGGATACACCGGGGAGCTGTTTTTT.